The 30 T cell receptor beta chains given below trace back to one sample, sequenced in a study of blood T cell repertoires in COVID-19. Clones were read by immunoSEQ multiplex PCR, and TCRdb kept only the in-frame ones, dropping some. The sample has 200,000 to 250,000 clones, 75% to 85% seen once; the top ten hold over 4.5%. Specimen: peripheral blood. The receptors were sampled from a human donor in a cohort sampled during active COVID-19.

The V gene is TRBV2, the J gene TRBJ2-5, with D possibly being TRBD2 (7 bases). V was trimmed by 9 bases and J by 5 bases, leaving 13 bases between them. The CDR3 runs to 12 residues. Germline values: CDR1 SNHLY, CDR2 FYNNEI. As DNA, the CDR3 is TGTGCCAGTAAGGGGGGAGGGGAGACCCAGTACTTC. Its translation: CASKGGGETQYF.

V gene TRBV10-3 combines with J gene TRBJ2-1; maybe TRBD2 (6 bases). CDR1 is ENHRY and CDR2 is SYGVKD in the germline V gene. The CDR3 is 14 residues long. With 8 bases removed from V and 6 bases from J, the gap between germline ends came to 17 bases. In DNA, the CDR3 is TGTGCCATCGTTGACTCCGGGGGAAGCAATGAGCAGTTCTTC. Its protein is CAIVDSGGSNEQFF.

This clone was seen ten or more times. V gene TRBV4-1 combines with J gene TRBJ2-7, with TRBD1 identical over 7 bases. V gave up 4 bases and J gave up 1 base; unmatched junction bases: 7. CDR3 length: 15 residues. Germline assignment: CDR1 MGHRA and CDR2 YSYEKL. The CDR3 DNA reads TGCGCCAGCAGCCCTGACAGGGAAACGTCCTACGAGCAGTACTTC. Protein product: CASSPDRETSYEQYF.

The chain carries TRBV6-5 and TRBJ1-6, with 10 bases aligning to TRBD1. The CDR3 covers 14 residues. Germline V gene sequence: CDR1 MNHEY, CDR2 SVGAGI. Unmatched junction bases numbered 12, after V lost 7 bases and J lost 15 bases. This CDR3 reads CASIPGQGFRILHF. The CDR3 DNA follows: TGTGCCAGCATTCCGGGACAGGGGTTTAGGATCCTCCACTTT.

The chain links TRBV27 to TRBJ1-3, with 8 bases fitting TRBD1. Germline values: CDR1 MNHEY, CDR2 SMNVEV (reference sequence). Trimming removed 6 bases from V and 5 bases from J; junction bases left unmatched: 3. This CDR3 contains 13 residues. CDR3 in amino acids: CASSTGGRNTIYF. CDR3 bases: TGTGCCAGCAGCACAGGGGGAAGAAACACCATATATTTT.

V is TRBV5-4 and J is TRBJ2-1; 8 positions agree with TRBD2. With V trimmed by 1 base and J by 0 bases, 3 bases remained unmatched. The germline V gene has CDR1 SGHNT and CDR2 YYREEE (reference sequence). The CDR3 is 16 residues long. The CDR3 coding sequence is TGTGCCAGCAGCTTGCCTAGCGGGCGCTCCTACAATGAGCAGTTCTTC. Its protein product is CASSLPSGRSYNEQFF.

The chain uses TRBV6-1 and TRBJ1-3, with TRBD1 as a possible D gene (5 bases). Trimming cost V 2 bases and J 0 bases, with 11 bases left between them. Germline loops: CDR1 MNHNS, CDR2 SASEGT. CDR3 length: 16 residues. The CDR3 sequence is CASSEWGESSGNTIYF. CDR3 DNA sequence: TGTGCCAGCAGTGAATGGGGGGAGAGCTCTGGAAACACCATATATTTT.

As DNA, the CDR3 is TGTGCCACCAGTGATTCGGGACTAGCGGGCACCGGGGAGCTGTTTTTT. Its translation is CATSDSGLAGTGELFF. The genes are TRBV24-1 and TRBJ2-2; 12 nucleotides agree with TRBD2. The CDR3 covers 16 residues. Trimming took 2 bases from V and 4 from J; bases not matched to a gene: 1. Looked up from germline, CDR1 is KGHDR and CDR2 is SFDVKD.

This clone was observed a single time. The rearrangement joins TRBV12-3 or TRBV12-4 to TRBJ2-5; possibly TRBD2 for D (7 bases). Trimming shortened V by 3 bases and J by 5 bases, and 10 bases separated the two germline ends. The CDR3 length is 13 residues. The CDR3 sequence is CASSFGGQETQYF. CDR3 in DNA: TGTGCCAGCAGTTTCGGGGGGCAGGAGACCCAGTACTTC.

CDR3 region: CASAQGDHTQYF. In DNA, the CDR3 is TGTGCCAGCGCACAAGGAGATCATACGCAGTATTTT. The V and J genes are TRBV12-3 or TRBV12-4 and TRBJ2-3; D gene ambiguous. V lost 8 bases to trimming and J lost 7 bases, with 13 bases between them. This CDR3 has 12 residues.

V usage is TRBV15 and J usage is TRBJ2-2; possible D gene TRBD2, 6 bases. Trimming pared 6 bases from V and 2 bases from J, leaving 13 bases between. The CDR3 spans 15 residues. The V gene's germline CDR1 is LNHNV and CDR2 YYDKDF (reference sequence). The CDR3 nucleotides read TGTGCCACCAGAAAGGGACTTTTAAACACCGGGGAGCTGTTTTTT. Protein product: CATRKGLLNTGELFF.

In nucleotides, the CDR3 is TGTGCCAGCAGCTTGTCCGGGGGAAGTAACTACAATGAGCAGTTCTTC. Translating it yields CASSLSGGSNYNEQFF. The rearrangement links TRBV5-4 to TRBJ2-1; possible D gene TRBD2, 6 bases. Between the trimmed V and J ends, which lost 1 base and 3 bases, there was a span of 14 bases. Germline-derived CDR1 and CDR2 are SGHNT and YYREEE (reference sequence). This CDR3 has 16 amino acids.

This chain connects TRBV5-1 to TRBJ2-2; D ambiguous. V was cut by 0 bases and J by 4 bases, with 10 bases left in between. This CDR3 is built from 15 residues. Germline V gene data show CDR1 as SGHRS and CDR2 as YFSETQ. The CDR3 DNA reads as TGCGCCAGCAGCTTGGGTGCCAGATTCACCGGGGAGCTGTTTTTT. It encodes CASSLGARFTGELFF.

This chain links TRBV9 with TRBJ1-2; 10 bases line up with TRBD1. Germline trimming cut 3 bases from V and 8 bases from J; bases unmatched to any gene: 4. The CDR3 is made up of 13 amino acids. CDR1 and CDR2 (germline): SGDLS, YYNGEE. CDR3 sequence reads: CASSGQGASGYTF. The CDR3 coding sequence is TGTGCCAGCAGCGGACAGGGGGCGAGCGGCTACACCTTC.

The chain joins TRBV19 to TRBJ2-1; TRBD1 aligns across 8 bases. V lost 3 bases and J lost 3; bases outside the gene matches: 16. This CDR3 has 19 residues. In germline, CDR1 is LNHDA, CDR2 SQIVND (reference sequence). The CDR3 sequence is CASSIMDRVQSGVYNEQFF. DNA for the CDR3: TGTGCCAGTAGTATCATGGACAGGGTTCAAAGTGGTGTCTACAATGAGCAGTTCTTC.

CDR3 nucleotide sequence: TGTGCCAGCAGTTTATTACAGGGGAAATTTTCTGAAGCTTTCTTT. Its protein product is CASSLLQGKFSEAFF. The genes are TRBV28 and TRBJ1-1; 7 nucleotides align to TRBD1. V trimming: 1 base; J trimming: 6 bases; junction bases outside the gene matches: 8. The CDR3 covers 15 residues. Germline values: CDR1 MDHEN, CDR2 SYDVKM.

This chain uses TRBV6-5 with TRBJ2-2, with 7 nucleotides matching TRBD2. The CDR3 covers 15 residues. In germline, CDR1 is MNHEY, CDR2 SVGAGI. The V segment lost 5 bases and the J segment 2 bases; nucleotides outside the gene matches: 5. The CDR3 nucleotides are TGTGCCAGCAGTCGGGGGACTAAAAACACCGGGGAGCTGTTTTTT. Protein: CASSRGTKNTGELFF.

The chain recombines TRBV6-5 with TRBJ2-3, with D perhaps matching TRBD1 (6 bases). Germline loops: CDR1 MNHEY, CDR2 SVGAGI. This CDR3 contains 13 residues. Trimming removed 6 bases at V and 5 bases at J, with 12 bases between. CDR3 amino acids: CASRKQGIDTQYF. DNA for the CDR3: TGTGCCAGCAGAAAACAGGGAATAGATACGCAGTATTTT.

Details on this clone: Other DNA sequences within the sample encode an identical CDR3. The V and J genes are TRBV5-1 and TRBJ2-5; no firm D call. V was pared by 2 bases and J by 2 bases, with 4 bases between. The CDR3 sequence is 12 residues long. Per the germline V gene, CDR1 is SGHRS and CDR2 is YFSETQ. CDR3 sequence (DNA): TGCGCCAGCAGCTTCTTGCAAGAGACCCAGTACTTC. Translation: CASSFLQETQYF. The full variable domain, in which reference TRBV5-1 and TRBJ2-5 provide the parts outside the CDR3, is KAGVTQTPRYLIKTRGQQVTLSCSPISGHRSVSWYQQTPGQGLQFLFEYFSETQRNKGNFPGRFSGRQFSNSRSEMNVSTLELGDSALYLCASSFLQETQYFGPGTRLLVL.

As DNA, the CDR3 is TGTGCCAGCAGCCCCCTTAGCGGGGGAAGCTCCTACGAGCAGTACTTC. Translating it yields CASSPLSGGSSYEQYF. The chain is built from TRBV9 and TRBJ2-7, with 9 bases aligning to TRBD2. V was pared by 4 bases and J by 0 bases, with 8 bases of the junction left unmatched. CDR3 length: 16 amino acids. Germline CDR1 SGDLS, CDR2 YYNGEE.

This chain uses TRBV28 with TRBJ2-1; tentatively, D is TRBD1 (5 bases). Trimming removed 0 bases at V and 10 bases at J, with 22 bases between. Germline assignment: CDR1 MDHEN and CDR2 SYDVKM. The CDR3 runs to 17 residues. The CDR3 DNA follows: TGTGCCAGCAGTTTATGGAAGGGATCAGGGAACCTAGTCGAGCAGTTCTTC. Encoded protein: CASSLWKGSGNLVEQFF.

The V call is TRBV5-1, the J call TRBJ1-1; 7 nucleotides line up with TRBD1. Germline V CDR1 and CDR2: SGHRS, YFSETQ. CDR3 length: 14 amino acids. V shed 7 bases and J 0 bases; nucleotides not matched to a gene: 6. CDR3 in amino acids: CASGLGQLNTEAFF. CDR3 coding DNA: TGCGCCAGCGGCCTGGGACAGCTGAACACTGAAGCTTTCTTT.

The V gene is TRBV4-2, the J gene TRBJ1-3; 9 nucleotides line up with TRBD1. The germline V gene encodes CDR1 LGHNA and CDR2 YNFKEQ. The length of the CDR3 is 15 residues. V shed 1 base, J shed 5 bases, and the junction held 3 bases outside the gene matches. For the CDR3, the DNA is TGTGCCAGCAGCCAAGCGGACAGGGGCAGAAACACCATATATTTT. Protein sequence: CASSQADRGRNTIYF.

This sequence joins TRBV10-1 and TRBJ1-1; D perhaps matches TRBD1 (5 bases). The CDR3 is 14 amino acids. Trimming shortened V by 0 bases and J by 4 bases, and 9 bases separated the two germline ends. Germline V gene sequence: CDR1 WNHNN, CDR2 SYGVQD (reference sequence). CDR3 coding DNA: TGCGCCAGCAGTGAGTCTCGGGGGTCCACTGAAGCTTTCTTT. It codes for CASSESRGSTEAFF.

The rearrangement uses TRBV5-1 and TRBJ1-2, with 9 bases aligning to TRBD1. The CDR3 runs 16 residues. In germline, CDR1 is SGHRS, CDR2 YFSETQ. V shed 9 bases and J 6 bases; nucleotides not matched to a gene: 18. The CDR3 loop reads CATSPTGGGVVDGYTF. As DNA, the CDR3 is TGCGCCACCTCGCCAACAGGGGGCGGAGTCGTGGATGGCTACACCTTC.

The chain recombines TRBV7-2 with TRBJ2-3; 7 bases are a match to TRBD2. There are 16 residues in the CDR3. Germline V gives CDR1 SGHTA, CDR2 FQGNSA. The J segment lost 2 bases and the V segment lost 5 bases, leaving 10 bases of the junction unmatched. The CDR3 bases are TGTGCCAGCAGCCCCCGAGGTACTAGCGACACAGATACGCAGTATTTT. Residues: CASSPRGTSDTDTQYF.

The gene calls are TRBV11-2 and TRBJ2-7; D remains ambiguous. V was pared by 1 base and J by 2 bases, with 9 bases between. The length of the CDR3 is 14 residues. The germline V gene encodes CDR1 SGHAT and CDR2 FQNNGV. CDR3 sequence (DNA): TGTGCCAGCAGCTTAGTTTCGGTGACCTACGAGCAGTACTTC. Translation gives CASSLVSVTYEQYF. Drawing the rest from reference TRBV11-2 and TRBJ2-7, the complete variable domain is EAGVAQSPRYKIIEKRQSVAFWCNPISGHATLYWYQQILGQGPKLLIQFQNNGVVDDSQLPKDRFSAERLKGVDSTLKIQPAKLEDSAVYLCASSLVSVTYEQYFGPGTRLTVT.

V and J are TRBV5-1 and TRBJ2-3; 12 bases agree with TRBD2. The V and J ends lost 4 bases and 4 bases, in that order; junction bases with no gene match: 7. This CDR3 is 16 amino acids long. The germline V gene encodes CDR1 SGHRS and CDR2 YFSETQ. The CDR3 loop reads CASSQSGLAGSDTQYF. CDR3 DNA sequence: TGCGCCAGCAGCCAGAGCGGACTAGCGGGATCAGATACGCAGTATTTT.

The genes are TRBV9 and TRBJ2-3; D is perhaps TRBD2 (5 bases). The V end lost 7 bases, the J end lost 3 bases, and 15 bases lay between the germline ends. This CDR3 is 14 amino acids long. In germline, CDR1 is SGDLS, CDR2 YYNGEE. CDR3: CASSTSGGTDTQYF. In DNA, the CDR3 is TGTGCCAGCTCGACGTCGGGCGGGACAGATACGCAGTATTTT.

The V gene is TRBV7-9, the J gene TRBJ2-7; 8 bases line up with TRBD1. Germline V gives CDR1 SEHNR, CDR2 FQNEAQ (reference sequence). The V and J ends lost 5 bases and 3 bases, in that order; junction bases with no gene match: 6. The CDR3 contains 14 residues. The CDR3 here is CASSPGQGRYEQYF. CDR3 sequence (DNA): TGTGCCAGCAGCCCTGGACAGGGCCGCTACGAGCAGTACTTC.